This T cell receptor beta chain was obtained from a study of Graves' ophthalmopathy and Graves' hyperthyroidism. From RNA, the CDR3 regions of TCR beta chains were amplified and sequenced. HTBI primers were employed in first-round RT-PCR, then a second-round multiplex PCR followed. TCRdb ran MiXCR on the multiplex PCR reads and lists one entry per CDR3 protein. In the table there are 150,000 to 200,000 distinct CDR3 sequences, 39% of which are singletons. Points from the study as a whole: A 13-signature model separated ophthalmopathy from stable hyperthyroidism, 87.88% sensitivity, 75% to 84% specificity.

Clinicians diagnosed using symptoms, serum thyroxine, TRAb, thyroid ultrasound and orbital computed tomography. Regarding this clonotype: Its antigen remains unidentified.

The CDR3 extends over 15 amino acids. Germline V CDR1 and CDR2: MDHEN, SYDVKM. V lost 6 bases, J lost 5 bases, and 11 bases stayed unmatched. The sequenced material came from peripheral blood. V is TRBV28 and J is TRBJ2-5, with TRBD1 matching 8 bases. The TCR originated in a man aged 25 to 45 with Graves' ophthalmopathy. Here the CDR3 reads CASSRDRTGRETQYF. The CDR3 nucleotides are TGTGCCAGCAGCCGGGACCGGACAGGGCGGGAGACCCAGTACTTC.